The 26 T cell receptor beta chains below were found in one sample sequenced in a study of cytomegalovirus exposure and HLA in healthy donors. The assay was immunoSEQ multiplex PCR, and TCRdb's table has in-frame clones only and misses some. This sample has under 400,000 clones, with about nine tenths found just once. Sequencing was carried out using PBMCs. The source is a young woman in good health and CMV-seronegative.

This chain connects TRBV28 to TRBJ2-7, with D tentatively TRBD1 (5 bases). CDR3 length: 14 residues. From germline, CDR1 is MDHEN and CDR2 SYDVKM. Trimming removed 5 bases from V and 3 bases from J, with 14 bases in between. CDR3 bases: TGTGCCAGCAGTGGGGCCGGGTCGTTCTACGAGCAGTACTTC. This codes for CASSGAGSFYEQYF.

Here the CDR3 reads CASSPPTSWGHSYEQYF. The CDR3 DNA reads TGTGCCAGCAGTCCTCCGACTAGCTGGGGGCACTCCTACGAGCAGTACTTC. This chain joins TRBV28 and TRBJ2-7, with D possibly TRBD2 on 7 matching bases. The CDR3 is made up of 17 amino acids. With 5 bases removed from V and 0 bases from J, the gap between germline ends came to 20 bases. The germline CDR1 and CDR2 sequences are MDHEN and SYDVKM.

This chain's CDR3 is CASSDLAGQSYEQYF. CDR3 nucleotides: TGTGCCAGCAGTGATCTAGCGGGGCAAAGCTACGAGCAGTACTTC. The gene calls are TRBV2 and TRBJ2-7, with TRBD2 identical over 9 bases. CDR1 is SNHLY and CDR2 is FYNNEI in the germline V gene. CDR3 size: 15 residues. After removal of 3 bases from V and 3 bases from J, the junction contained 6 bases not matched to a gene.

This chain joins TRBV10-1 and TRBJ2-2; TRBD1 matches at 9 bases. Germline trimming cut 5 bases from V and 7 bases from J; bases unmatched to any gene: 8. The CDR3 consists of 15 residues. The germline V gene has CDR1 WNHNN and CDR2 SYGVQD (reference sequence). CDR3 DNA: TGCGCCAGCAGTTGGGACAGGGAAGGGATCGGGGAGCTGTTTTTT. This gives the protein CASSWDREGIGELFF.

The CDR3 spells CAWNRHPFGTGGSYEQYF. CDR3 nucleotide sequence: TGTGCCTGGAACCGCCACCCGTTTGGGACAGGGGGTTCCTACGAGCAGTACTTC. The chain recombines TRBV30 with TRBJ2-7; 11 bases line up with TRBD1. Germline CDR1 reads GTSNPN; CDR2 reads SVGIG (reference sequence). The CDR3 has 18 residues. The trim removed 4 bases at V and 1 base at J, leaving 15 bases unmatched.

The chain carries TRBV10-3 and TRBJ2-5; D not certain. CDR3 size: 12 residues. Germline loops: CDR1 ENHRY, CDR2 SYGVKD. V gave up 4 bases and J gave up 2 bases, with 5 bases separating them. CDR3 residues: CAISVEQETQYF. CDR3 DNA sequence: TGTGCCATCAGTGTAGAACAAGAGACCCAGTACTTC.

The chain uses TRBV11-2 and TRBJ1-1, with D hard to call. Per the germline V gene, CDR1 is SGHAT and CDR2 is FQNNGV. V was shortened by 1 base and J by 4 bases, with 7 bases between the two germline ends. There are 13 residues in the CDR3. The DNA of the CDR3 is TGTGCCAGCAGCTTAGGCCCGGGCACTGAAGCTTTCTTT. Its translation is CASSLGPGTEAFF. Full variable domain (rest looked up from reference TRBV11-2 and TRBJ1-1): EAGVAQSPRYKIIEKRQSVAFWCNPISGHATLYWYQQILGQGPKLLIQFQNNGVVDDSQLPKDRFSAERLKGVDSTLKIQPAKLEDSAVYLCASSLGPGTEAFFGQGTRLTVV.

The V and J genes are TRBV6-5 and TRBJ1-2; TRBD1 is a possible D gene (6 bases). CDR3 length equals 14 residues. Germline assignment: CDR1 MNHEY and CDR2 SVGAGI. With 0 bases removed from V and 4 bases from J, the gap between germline ends came to 9 bases. The CDR3 region is CASSYSDRSYGYTF. DNA for the CDR3: TGTGCCAGCAGTTACTCAGACAGGAGCTATGGCTACACCTTC.

This chain uses TRBV28 with TRBJ1-6, with 9 bases lining up with TRBD1. This CDR3 has 13 amino acids. Germline values: CDR1 MDHEN, CDR2 SYDVKM. The V and J ends lost 6 bases and 10 bases, in that order; junction bases with no gene match: 4. The CDR3 bases are TGTGCCAGCAGGGACAGGGGAAGCTCACCCCTCCACTTT. Its protein is CASRDRGSSPLHF. The full variable domain, rest sourced from reference TRBV28 and TRBJ1-6, is DVKVTQSSRYLVKRTGEKVFLECVQDMDHENMFWYRQDPGLGLRLIYFSYDVKMKEKGDIPEGYSVSREKKERFSLILESASTNQTSMYLCASRDRGSSPLHFGNGTRLTVT.

V and J are TRBV6-6 and TRBJ2-4; a possible D gene is TRBD1 (7 bases). Germline loops: CDR1 MNHNY, CDR2 SVGAGI (reference sequence). This CDR3 region has 11 residues. Trimming removed 11 bases at V and 9 bases at J, with 14 bases between. In DNA form, the CDR3 reads TGTGCCTCAGGGGGAGGAGGCATTCAGTACTTC. It encodes CASGGGGIQYF.

The gene calls are TRBV6-1 and TRBJ2-1; possible D gene TRBD2, 6 bases. This CDR3 is built from 15 residues. Germline V gene lookup returns CDR1 MNHNS and CDR2 SASEGT. The ends were cut back, 1 base at V and 0 bases at J, with 7 bases in the middle. CDR3 DNA sequence: TGTGCCAGCAGTGAAGTAGCGGCCTCCTACAATGAGCAGTTCTTC. Its translation is CASSEVAASYNEQFF.

The chain employs TRBV5-5 and TRBJ2-7; D possibly corresponds to TRBD1 (6 bases). CDR3 size: 13 residues. Germline CDR1 SGHKS, CDR2 YYEKEE (reference sequence). V lost 4 bases and J 4 bases, leaving 12 bases between the germline ends. In DNA, the CDR3 is TGTGCCAGCAGCGAGGCAAGGGGGTACGAGCAGTACTTC. It yields the protein CASSEARGYEQYF. The whole variable domain, filled in from reference TRBV5-5 and TRBJ2-7, reads DAGVTQSPTHLIKTRGQQVTLRCSPISGHKSVSWYQQVLGQGPQFIFQYYEKEERGRGNFPDRFSARQFPNYSSELNVNALLLGDSALYLCASSEARGYEQYFGPGTRLTVT.

This chain connects TRBV7-3 to TRBJ2-2; D is unclear. Trimming pared 10 bases from V and 1 base from J, leaving 10 bases between. This CDR3 region has 13 residues. Germline-derived CDR1 and CDR2 are SGHTA and FQGTGA. In DNA form, the CDR3 reads TGTGCCACCGGGTCGGGGAACACCGGGGAGCTGTTTTTT. It encodes CATGSGNTGELFF. Full variable domain (missing parts from reference TRBV7-3 and TRBJ2-2): GAGVSQTPSNKVTEKGKYVELRCDPISGHTALYWYRQSLGQGPEFLIYFQGTGAADDSGLPNDRFFAVRPEGSVSTLKIQRTERGDSAVYLCATGSGNTGELFFGEGSRLTVL.

This chain connects TRBV2 to TRBJ2-5; D may be TRBD1 (6 bases). Germline V gives CDR1 SNHLY, CDR2 FYNNEI. V was trimmed by 7 bases and J by 5 bases, leaving 11 bases between them. The CDR3 runs to 12 residues. CDR3 nucleotide sequence: TGTGCCAGCACCCAGGGGACGGAGACCCAGTACTTC. This codes for CASTQGTETQYF.

The table lists this clone with a count of one. V and J are TRBV27 and TRBJ2-7; 9 bases align to TRBD1. V trimming: 5 bases; J trimming: 3 bases; junction bases outside the gene matches: 11. Per germline, CDR1 MNHEY and CDR2 SMNVEV (reference sequence). This CDR3 contains 16 residues. CDR3 bases: TGTGCCAGCAGTGCCTTCCAAGGACAGGGGCTCTACGAGCAGTACTTC. It specifies CASSAFQGQGLYEQYF.

V gene TRBV5-1 combines with J gene TRBJ2-1; 12 bases match TRBD2. The CDR3 runs 17 residues. V dropped 0 bases and J dropped 2; count of bases not matched to a gene: 3. Germline V CDR1 and CDR2: SGHRS, YFSETQ. The CDR3 DNA reads as TGCGCCAGCAGCTTGGTGGGGACTAGCGGGCCCTACAATGAGCAGTTCTTC. It translates to CASSLVGTSGPYNEQFF.

In its sample, this clone was seen once. The V call is TRBV25-1, the J call TRBJ2-5; 7 nucleotides agree with TRBD1. V was clipped by 3 bases and J by 2 bases; unmatched bases: 6. The germline CDR1 and CDR2 sequences are MGHDK and SYGVNS. This CDR3 region has 15 residues. DNA for the CDR3: TGTGCCAGCAGTGATGGCAGGGGGTTTCAAGAGACCCAGTACTTC. This translates into CASSDGRGFQETQYF.

The CDR3 DNA reads TGTGCCAGCAGCGTAGCTTCAGGGGGCGTAGCTTTCTTT. Amino acid sequence: CASSVASGGVAFF. This chain connects TRBV9 to TRBJ1-1, with TRBD1 matching over 8 bases. The trim removed 0 bases at V and 10 bases at J, leaving 5 bases unmatched. Germline V CDR1 and CDR2: SGDLS, YYNGEE. This CDR3 comprises 13 residues.

V usage is TRBV30 and J usage is TRBJ2-3; 10 bases map to TRBD2. The ends lost 5 bases at V and 2 bases at J; junction bases unmatched: 4. CDR3 size: 14 residues. Germline-derived CDR1 and CDR2 are GTSNPN and SVGIG (reference sequence). Here the CDR3 reads CAWGAGGHTDTQYF. The CDR3 nucleotides are TGTGCCTGGGGAGCGGGAGGGCACACAGATACGCAGTATTTT.

This rearrangement joins TRBV19 to TRBJ2-7; possibly TRBD2 for D (5 bases). Looked up from germline, CDR1 is LNHDA and CDR2 is SQIVND (reference sequence). Trimming left V 4 bases short and J 5 bases short, with 15 bases between. CDR3 length: 14 residues. DNA of the CDR3: TGTGCCAGTAGTACCGGACTGATTCGGGACGAGCAGTACTTC. Its protein product is CASSTGLIRDEQYF.

The chain recombines TRBV2 with TRBJ2-1; 8 bases agree with TRBD2. V lost 3 bases and J lost 4; bases outside the gene matches: 5. Germline lookup yields CDR1 SNHLY and CDR2 FYNNEI. The CDR3 is 15 amino acids. The CDR3 reads CASSDISGIYNEQFF. The CDR3 nucleotides read TGTGCCAGCAGTGACATTAGCGGGATTTACAATGAGCAGTTCTTC.

The gene calls are TRBV4-2 and TRBJ1-2; 7 nucleotides line up with TRBD1. CDR1 and CDR2 from the germline V gene are LGHNA and YNFKEQ. J gave up 1 base and V 0 bases, and 8 bases lay outside the gene matches. CDR3 length: 17 residues. The CDR3 DNA reads TGTGCCAGCAGCCAAGAAAGGGCAGGGGGGTTTAACTATGGCTACACCTTC. Its translation is CASSQERAGGFNYGYTF.

V is TRBV5-1 and J is TRBJ2-1; maybe TRBD1 (5 bases). The germline V gene encodes CDR1 SGHRS and CDR2 YFSETQ. V lost 0 bases to trimming and J lost 9 bases, with 16 bases between them. The CDR3 totals 15 residues. Here the CDR3 reads CASSLAGLGQVEQFF. The CDR3 DNA reads as TGCGCCAGCAGCTTGGCCGGTTTGGGGCAGGTTGAGCAGTTCTTC.

The chain is built from TRBV2 and TRBJ1-2; 9 nucleotides match TRBD1. CDR1 and CDR2 from the germline V gene are SNHLY and FYNNEI. The length of the CDR3 is 13 residues. V dropped 5 bases and J dropped 4; count of bases not matched to a gene: 2. CDR3 in amino acids: CASSRTGVYGYTF. As DNA, the CDR3 is TGTGCCAGCAGTAGGACAGGGGTCTATGGCTACACCTTC.

V usage is TRBV19 and J usage is TRBJ2-3; 9 nucleotides match TRBD1. The CDR3 extends over 15 amino acids. V lost 5 bases and J lost 10; bases outside the gene matches: 13. Germline CDR1 reads LNHDA; CDR2 reads SQIVND (reference sequence). The CDR3 spells CASSPTGTGPGPQYF. The DNA of the CDR3 is TGTGCCAGTAGTCCCACCGGGACAGGGCCGGGACCGCAGTATTTT.

The chain joins TRBV18 to TRBJ2-7; D uncertain. Looked up from germline, CDR1 is KGHSH and CDR2 is LQKENI. V was trimmed by 1 base and J by 0 bases, leaving 13 bases between them. This CDR3 contains 16 residues. The CDR3 DNA sequence: TGTGCCAGCTCACCACTTTCCCCCGATAGCTCCTACGAGCAGTACTTC. Its translation is CASSPLSPDSSYEQYF.